These T cell receptor beta chains were read from a single sample in a study of memory CD4+ T cells and cytomegalovirus serostatus. The data were produced by immunoSEQ multiplex PCR, yet TCRdb's version contains in-frame clones alone and is incomplete. The sample yields 50,000 to 75,000 clones, more than 75% seen once. Sequenced sample: memory CD4+ T cells from blood. The receptor set was obtained from an adult in good health and CMV-seronegative. Each CDR3 is given with its conserved first and last residue.

>TRBJ2-3|TRBV7-2
CASSRGLVTDTQYF
>TRBJ2-3|TRBV18
CASSPGQARTDTQYF
>TRBJ1-5|TRBV7-8
CASSPTDGRGQPQHF
>TRBJ2-1|TRBV7-3
CASSAGGPALLRYNEQFF
>TRBJ1-4|TRBV6-5
CASRGLATNEKLFF
>TRBJ2-1|TRBV4-1
CASSQDPSRRLNEQFF
>TRBJ1-2|TRBV6-6
CASSYVAYGYTF
>TRBJ1-5|TRBV4-1
CASSQEWGGQGARQPQHF
>TRBJ2-5|TRBV5-1
CASSLARTSGLETQYF
>TRBJ1-3|TRBV6-6
CASSPELSGNTIYF
>TRBJ1-1|TRBV18
CASSPGQAGAFF
>TRBJ2-3|TRBV6-1
CASTRLLSTDTQYF
>TRBJ2-3|TRBV7-9
CASSLSGATDTQYF
>TRBJ1-1|TRBV4-1
CASSLIQGPVEAFF
>TRBJ2-3|TRBV5-5
CASSSSDASTDTQYF
>TRBJ1-2|TRBV4-2
CASSRPGQVNYGYTF
>TRBJ2-7|TRBV27
CASSWTSGSGEQYF
>TRBJ1-5|TRBV2
CASKPHGSNQPQHF
>TRBJ1-2|TRBV5-4
CASRSGQGVHTF
>TRBJ2-7|TRBV19
CASSTNRDSYEQYF
>TRBJ1-1|TRBV28
CASSLVENTEAFF
>TRBJ1-4|TRBV5-1
CASSLGTGGNGKLFF
>TRBJ2-2|TRBV10-3
CATRSDSNTRELFF
>TRBJ2-5|TRBV19
CASSIAKQETQYF
>TRBJ1-1|TRBV18
CASSPNPGSSPPEAFF
>TRBJ2-2|TRBV18
CASSPNNGLGISF
>TRBJ2-7|TRBV11-2
CASSPNARGRGITYEQYF
>TRBJ2-2|TRBV28
CASSFAGITTGELFF
>TRBJ1-1|TRBV7-9
CASSENSEDEAFF
>TRBJ1-2|TRBV15
CATSLSRQNYGYTF
>TRBJ2-5|TRBV28
CASRTSGRGETQYF